One and the same sample provided the 25 T cell receptor beta chains below, sequenced in a study of T-cell reconstitution after alpha-beta-depleted transplantation in children. The TCRbeta library incorporated unique molecular identifiers. TCRdb reprocessed the PCR reads via MiXCR and lists one record per CDR3 protein. The sample gives about 980,000 distinct CDR3 sequences, less than 30% of which show up once; roughly 28% is in the top ten. The specimen was PBMCs, mostly from graft donor cells, collected 360 days after TCRalphabeta/CD19-depleted stem cell transplant. Receptors originate from a boy in the first two years of life who had a stem cell transplant for SCID, so the T cells may come from the graft donor.

Many counts were recorded for this clonotype. The J gene is TRBJ1-1, the V gene TRBV19; D might be TRBD1 (6 bases). The CDR3 spans 13 residues. Trimming removed 5 bases at V and 10 bases at J, with 17 bases between. Germline CDR1 LNHDA, CDR2 SQIVND (reference sequence). The CDR3 nucleotides read TGTGCCAGTAGTTCCTTCGTGGGGGCTGGAGCTTTCTTT. Residues: CASSSFVGAGAFF.

The table lists this clonotype with a few counts. This rearrangement joins TRBV4-2 to TRBJ2-2; 11 bases match TRBD2. J gave up 3 bases and V 4 bases, and 4 bases lay outside the gene matches. The CDR3 consists of 16 residues. Germline CDR1 LGHNA, CDR2 YNFKEQ. CDR3: CASSPRTSGYTGELFF. The CDR3 nucleotides are TGTGCCAGCAGCCCACGGACTAGCGGGTACACCGGGGAGCTGTTTTTT.

The V and J genes are TRBV27 and TRBJ1-5; the D gene is possibly TRBD1 (6 bases). The V gene lost 6 bases and the J gene lost 0 bases, with 12 bases spanning the gap. The CDR3 is made up of 15 amino acids. Germline CDR1 MNHEY, CDR2 SMNVEV (reference sequence). The CDR3, as DNA: TGTGCCAGCAGATTGGACAGCTTTAGCAATCAGCCCCAGCATTTT. As protein: CASRLDSFSNQPQHF.

This CDR3 is CASSPDRVREAFF. The CDR3 DNA reads as TGTGCCAGCAGCCCTGACAGGGTGCGGGAAGCTTTCTTT. V usage is TRBV14 and J usage is TRBJ1-1, with TRBD1 identical over 7 bases. Trimming took 4 bases from V and 8 from J; bases not matched to a gene: 7. CDR3 size: 13 residues. Per germline, CDR1 SGHDN and CDR2 FVKESK.

V and J are TRBV29-1 and TRBJ1-3; D is possibly TRBD1 (6 bases). The V gene lost 4 bases and the J gene lost 4 bases, with 8 bases spanning the gap. CDR1 and CDR2 (germline): SQVTM, ANQGSEA. CDR3 length equals 12 residues. In DNA form, the CDR3 reads TGCAGCGTTGGGCAGGGGGGAAACACCATATATTTT. Protein product: CSVGQGGNTIYF.

The rearrangement links TRBV7-9 to TRBJ1-6; 10 nucleotides agree with TRBD1. V gave up 0 bases and J gave up 9 bases; unmatched junction bases: 8. The CDR3 has 17 amino acids. Germline CDR1 is SEHNR and CDR2 is FQNEAQ (reference sequence). The CDR3 is CASSLASFRDRGSPLHF. The DNA for the CDR3 is TGTGCCAGCAGCTTAGCGTCATTCCGGGACAGGGGTTCACCCCTCCACTTT.

The chain links TRBV10-2 to TRBJ1-2; D call uncertain. Germline V gene sequence: CDR1 WSHSY, CDR2 SAAADI. The CDR3 sequence is 14 residues long. Trimming pared 7 bases from V and 1 base from J, leaving 13 bases between. CDR3 in amino acids: CASNRVGDNYGYTF. Here the CDR3 DNA reads TGCGCCAGCAATCGAGTCGGAGATAACTATGGCTACACCTTC.

The rearrangement uses TRBV5-5 and TRBJ2-7; D is unclear. CDR3 length equals 18 residues. The germline gives CDR1 SGHKS, CDR2 YYEKEE (reference sequence). V was clipped by 3 bases and J by 2 bases, with 24 bases between them. The DNA of the CDR3 is TGTGCCAGCAGCTCTCGGGCCCGACGGTCCGTTTCACCCTACGAGCAGTACTTC. It translates to CASSSRARRSVSPYEQYF. The complete variable domain, with remaining parts taken from reference TRBV5-5 and TRBJ2-7, reads DAGVTQSPTHLIKTRGQQVTLRCSPISGHKSVSWYQQVLGQGPQFIFQYYEKEERGRGNFPDRFSARQFPNYSSELNVNALLLGDSALYLCASSSRARRSVSPYEQYFGPGTRLTVT.

This chain links TRBV12-3 or TRBV12-4 with TRBJ2-4; D possibly uses TRBD1 or TRBD2 (6 bases each). Deletions cut 5 bases from V and 2 bases from J, with 19 bases between. The CDR3 totals 17 residues. The CDR3, as DNA: TGTGCCAGCAGTCCCCGTGGGGGGCTGGTTTCCAAAAACATTCAGTACTTC. This codes for CASSPRGGLVSKNIQYF.

The chain recombines TRBV12-3 or TRBV12-4 with TRBJ1-4; TRBD1 agrees at 7 bases. The CDR3 has 14 amino acids. V dropped 8 bases and J dropped 3; count of bases not matched to a gene: 6. DNA of the CDR3: TGTGCCAGCTCACCGACAGGGCCTAATGAAAAACTGTTTTTT. Protein sequence: CASSPTGPNEKLFF.

In this sample, this clonotype turned up a few times. The V and J genes are TRBV12-3 or TRBV12-4 and TRBJ2-1, with TRBD2 as a possible D gene (6 bases). The CDR3 is made up of 15 amino acids. Trimming removed 3 bases at V and 6 bases at J, with 15 bases between. CDR3 amino acids: CASSFRETRGNEQFF. In nucleotides, the CDR3 is TGTGCCAGCAGTTTCCGGGAGACGAGGGGCAATGAGCAGTTCTTC.

This clonotype has at least ten counts. This chain uses TRBV12-3 or TRBV12-4 with TRBJ2-1; 7 bases align to TRBD2. The CDR3 is 12 amino acids. The J segment lost 15 bases and the V segment lost 2 bases, leaving 7 bases of the junction unmatched. The DNA of the CDR3 is TGTGCCAGCAGTTTACTAGGACTAGGGGTGTTCTTC. The encoded protein is CASSLLGLGVFF.

This rearrangement joins TRBV6-4 to TRBJ1-5; 9 bases are a match to TRBD1. Germline V gene lookup returns CDR1 MRHNA and CDR2 SNTAGT. The CDR3 is 17 residues long. V trimming: 5 bases; J trimming: 2 bases; junction bases outside the gene matches: 10. The chain's CDR3 is CASSPDGDRVCNQPQHF. The CDR3, as DNA: TGTGCCAGCAGTCCTGACGGGGACAGGGTTTGCAATCAGCCCCAGCATTTT.

This clonotype has just a few counts. The rearrangement links TRBV5-1 to TRBJ2-1; maybe TRBD2 (5 bases). The CDR3 spans 15 residues. Trimming took 4 bases from V and 6 from J, leaving 17 bases between them. Germline lookup yields CDR1 SGHRS and CDR2 YFSETQ. In DNA, the CDR3 is TGCGCCAGCAGCCTGGTAACCGGGATCCCCAATGAGCAGTTCTTC. It codes for CASSLVTGIPNEQFF.

The V gene is TRBV20-1, the J gene TRBJ2-7; D not certain. Germline CDR1 and CDR2: DFQATT and SNEGSKA (reference sequence). The CDR3 spans 14 residues. The germline V and J ends were trimmed by 1 base and 2 bases, with 12 bases remaining between them. CDR3 region: CSARVSAATYEQYF. CDR3 coding DNA: TGCAGTGCTAGAGTCTCCGCGGCCACCTACGAGCAGTACTTC.

This clonotype has a handful of counts. This sequence joins TRBV20-1 and TRBJ2-5; perhaps TRBD2 as D (6 bases). The CDR3 is made up of 14 amino acids. The germline V gene has CDR1 DFQATT and CDR2 SNEGSKA (reference sequence). Deletions cut 6 bases from V and 2 bases from J, with 16 bases between. CDR3 in amino acids: CSANGGPVQETQYF. CDR3 nucleotide sequence: TGCAGTGCGAACGGGGGACCGGTTCAAGAGACCCAGTACTTC.

The chain combines TRBV6-5 with TRBJ2-1; perhaps TRBD1 as D (6 bases). The V gene lost 0 bases and the J gene lost 3 bases, with 12 bases spanning the gap. CDR3 length equals 16 residues. Looked up from germline, CDR1 is MNHEY and CDR2 is SVGAGI. The DNA of the CDR3 is TGTGCCAGCAGTTACTCGCCCAGACAGGTCTACAATGAGCAGTTCTTC. Translating it yields CASSYSPRQVYNEQFF.

The J gene is TRBJ2-3, the V gene TRBV12-3 or TRBV12-4; tentatively, D is TRBD2 (6 bases). The CDR3 loop spans 16 amino acids. Deletions cut 5 bases from V and 1 base from J, with 16 bases between. CDR3 DNA: TGTGCCAGCAGTCGGGGGTTATTAGGGGGCACAGATACGCAGTATTTT. It codes for CASSRGLLGGTDTQYF.

The chain couples TRBV4-1 to TRBJ2-1; 7 bases map to TRBD2. This CDR3 region has 16 residues. V shed 2 bases, J shed 4 bases, and the junction held 8 bases outside the gene matches. Germline CDR1 MGHRA, CDR2 YSYEKL. This chain's CDR3 is CASSQSGLAVYNEQFF. The CDR3 DNA is TGCGCCAGCAGCCAATCAGGGCTAGCGGTTTACAATGAGCAGTTCTTC.

This clonotype showed up just a few times. The J gene is TRBJ2-7, the V gene TRBV20-1, with TRBD1 as a possible D gene (6 bases). Trimming took off 3 bases at V and 7 bases at J, with 22 bases between the two ends. This CDR3 comprises 15 residues. Per the germline V gene, CDR1 is DFQATT and CDR2 is SNEGSKA (reference sequence). CDR3 sequence (DNA): TGCAGTGCTAGGAAGCCCCGACAGGCAGTAGGAGAGCAGTACTTC. Its translation is CSARKPRQAVGEQYF.

This clonotype has just one count. The genes are TRBV20-1 and TRBJ1-4, with D possibly TRBD1 on 5 matching bases. Germline V gene lookup returns CDR1 DFQATT and CDR2 SNEGSKA (reference sequence). With 3 bases removed from V and 0 bases from J, the gap between germline ends came to 29 bases. The CDR3 extends over 21 amino acids. CDR3 DNA sequence: TGCAGTGCTAGGGTTGTCGTGGCAGGGCTATACTCCGGTTCAACTAATGAAAAACTGTTTTTT. Translating gives CSARVVVAGLYSGSTNEKLFF.

There are many counts of this clonotype. The gene calls are TRBV20-1 and TRBJ1-5, with TRBD1 as a possible D gene (5 bases). The CDR3 extends over 17 amino acids. Germline V gene sequence: CDR1 DFQATT, CDR2 SNEGSKA (reference sequence). V was trimmed by 1 base and J by 3 bases, leaving 19 bases between them. The CDR3 DNA reads TGCAGTGCTAGAGCGGTGCAGGGAATACCAAACAATCAGCCCCAGCATTTT. Encoded protein: CSARAVQGIPNNQPQHF.

This clonotype was seen a handful of times. The chain combines TRBV7-3 with TRBJ1-3; no firm D call. Deletions cut 4 bases from V and 4 bases from J, with 17 bases between. From germline, CDR1 is SGHTA and CDR2 FQGTGA. The CDR3 loop spans 16 amino acids. Here the CDR3 DNA reads TGTGCCAGCAGCTATTTCTACGAGGCGCGAGGAAACACCATATATTTT. This translates into CASSYFYEARGNTIYF.

CDR3 in amino acids: CAISKDRGSYNEQFF. DNA for the CDR3: TGTGCCATCAGCAAGGACAGGGGATCCTACAATGAGCAGTTCTTC. This rearrangement joins TRBV10-3 to TRBJ2-1; 9 bases line up with TRBD1. CDR1 is ENHRY, CDR2 SYGVKD, per germline. The CDR3 spans 15 residues. V shed 6 bases, J shed 1 base, and the junction held 4 bases outside the gene matches.

This clonotype was recorded a few times. The gene calls are TRBV20-1 and TRBJ2-1; 10 nucleotides agree with TRBD2. V dropped 0 bases and J dropped 10; count of bases not matched to a gene: 9. Germline CDR1 and CDR2: DFQATT and SNEGSKA (reference sequence). The length of the CDR3 is 15 residues. CDR3 DNA: TGCAGTGCTAGAGATCTCCTAGCGGGGGTTGGGGAGCAGTTCTTC. Protein: CSARDLLAGVGEQFF.